A single sample gave rise to the 18 T cell receptor beta chains below, sequenced in a study of pediatric ulcerative colitis. The rectum was sampled with one to two pinch biopsies at colonoscopy. Assay: immunoSEQ multiplex PCR; the TCRdb copy retains only in-frame clones and omits some. The sample yields fewer than 30,000 clones, about 69% seen once. The sequenced material came from gut tissue. All receptors derive from a boy aged 10-17 years with severe ulcerative colitis.

This clone was counted a few times. This sequence joins TRBV25-1 and TRBJ1-2; TRBD1 matches 7 bases. Germline CDR1 MGHDK, CDR2 SYGVNS. After removal of 0 bases from V and 7 bases from J, the junction contained 5 bases not matched to a gene. CDR3 size: 14 residues. The CDR3 loop is CASSEYTGAAGYTF. The CDR3 DNA sequence: TGTGCCAGCAGTGAATATACAGGGGCGGCTGGCTACACCTTC.

This clone was detected only a few times. CDR3 residues: CASSLSRDRWYGYTF. The CDR3 DNA sequence: TGTGCCAGCAGTTTATCGCGGGACAGATGGTATGGCTACACCTTC. The chain joins TRBV27 to TRBJ1-2; 7 bases line up with TRBD1. This CDR3 has 15 amino acids. The germline gives CDR1 MNHEY, CDR2 SMNVEV (reference sequence). Trimming cost V 0 bases and J 5 bases; bases outside gene matches: 6.

The chain is built from TRBV29-1 and TRBJ1-2; D gene ambiguous. V lost 4 bases and J lost 8, with 14 bases in between. CDR3 size: 12 residues. Germline-derived CDR1 and CDR2 are SQVTM and ANQGSEA. CDR3 DNA sequence: TGCAGCGTTGTTGATCAAAATGAAGGCTACACCTTC. It translates to CSVVDQNEGYTF.

The rearrangement joins TRBV7-2 to TRBJ1-3; no reliable D call. Trimming took off 2 bases at V and 8 bases at J, with 10 bases between the two ends. This CDR3 region has 13 residues. Germline V gene data show CDR1 as SGHTA and CDR2 as FQGNSA. Here the CDR3 DNA reads TGTGCCAGCAGCTTATCGCGCCTAGACACCATATATTTT. Translated: CASSLSRLDTIYF.

The genes are TRBV5-1 and TRBJ2-3; 8 nucleotides agree with TRBD2. CDR1 is SGHRS and CDR2 is YFSETQ in the germline V gene. CDR3 length equals 16 residues. The junction had 3 bases not matched to a gene; V was cut back by 0 bases and J by 0 bases. The CDR3 reads CASSLGAGESTDTQYF. The CDR3 bases are TGCGCCAGCAGCTTGGGAGCGGGAGAGAGCACAGATACGCAGTATTTT.

The V gene is TRBV7-3, the J gene TRBJ1-1, with no clear D. The germline gives CDR1 SGHTA, CDR2 FQGTGA. Trimming cost V 5 bases and J 6 bases, with 13 bases left between them. The CDR3 sequence is 13 residues long. The CDR3 sequence: CASSTREGAEAFF. The CDR3 coding sequence is TGTGCCAGCAGCACCCGGGAGGGTGCTGAAGCTTTCTTT. Complete variable domain (other parts from reference TRBV7-3 and TRBJ1-1): GAGVSQTPSNKVTEKGKYVELRCDPISGHTALYWYRQSLGQGPEFLIYFQGTGAADDSGLPNDRFFAVRPEGSVSTLKIQRTERGDSAVYLCASSTREGAEAFFGQGTRLTVV.

This chain links TRBV15 with TRBJ2-7; D not certain. Germline CDR1 reads LNHNV; CDR2 reads YYDKDF (reference sequence). With 2 bases removed from V and 1 base from J, the gap between germline ends came to 9 bases. CDR3 length equals 14 residues. The CDR3 spells CATSRNPWSYEQYF. The CDR3 DNA sequence: TGTGCCACCAGCAGAAACCCGTGGTCCTACGAGCAGTACTTC.

V and J are TRBV5-1 and TRBJ2-3; 7 positions match TRBD2. V shed 5 bases and J 4 bases; nucleotides not matched to a gene: 10. The CDR3 is made up of 15 amino acids. The germline V gene has CDR1 SGHRS and CDR2 YFSETQ. CDR3 in amino acids: CASRLVAGVADTQYF. CDR3 bases: TGCGCCAGCAGGCTCGTTGCGGGAGTGGCAGATACGCAGTATTTT.

This sequence joins TRBV5-4 and TRBJ2-7, with D perhaps TRBD2 (6 bases). Germline V gives CDR1 SGHNT, CDR2 YYREEE (reference sequence). V lost 4 bases and J 0 bases, leaving 17 bases between the germline ends. This CDR3 has 16 amino acids. CDR3 sequence reads: CASSPQRDLSSYEQYF. The CDR3 region has the DNA TGTGCCAGCAGCCCCCAAAGGGACTTGAGCTCCTACGAGCAGTACTTC.

The gene calls are TRBV6-6 and TRBJ2-3, with TRBD2 matching over 8 bases. The J segment lost 4 bases and the V segment lost 2 bases, leaving 8 bases of the junction unmatched. In germline, CDR1 is MNHNY, CDR2 SVGAGI (reference sequence). The CDR3 runs to 16 residues. Here the CDR3 reads CASSYGAGEVADTQYF. For the CDR3, the DNA is TGTGCCAGCAGTTACGGAGCGGGAGAGGTCGCAGATACGCAGTATTTT.

The chain carries TRBV6-5 and TRBJ2-7, with 8 bases fitting TRBD1. Trimming cost V 2 bases and J 2 bases; bases outside gene matches: 8. The germline gives CDR1 MNHEY, CDR2 SVGAGI. The CDR3 is 16 residues long. The chain's CDR3 is CASSYDRGRGPYEQYF. The DNA of the CDR3 is TGTGCCAGCAGTTACGACAGGGGAAGGGGCCCCTACGAGCAGTACTTC.

The rearrangement links TRBV7-6 to TRBJ2-1; 10 bases match TRBD2. CDR1 and CDR2 from the germline V gene are SGHVS and FNYEAQ. Trimming cost V 2 bases and J 4 bases; bases outside gene matches: 11. The CDR3 has 18 amino acids. In DNA form, the CDR3 reads TGTGCCAGCAGCTTATATAATATGGGACTAGCGAGTTACAATGAGCAGTTCTTC. Protein product: CASSLYNMGLASYNEQFF.

This chain links TRBV6-5 with TRBJ1-1; unclear D gene. V gave up 10 bases and J gave up 4 bases, with 22 bases separating them. The length of the CDR3 is 15 residues. CDR1 is MNHEY, CDR2 SVGAGI, per germline. CDR3 sequence reads: CATHSRAASSTEAFF. The CDR3, as DNA: TGTGCCACCCACTCCCGGGCGGCTTCGAGCACTGAAGCTTTCTTT.

The chain carries TRBV5-1 and TRBJ2-3; perhaps TRBD2 as D (5 bases). This CDR3 spans 16 amino acids. The germline V gene has CDR1 SGHRS and CDR2 YFSETQ. Trimming took off 2 bases at V and 2 bases at J, with 15 bases between the two ends. The CDR3 protein is CASSFSDPTLTDTQYF. CDR3 nucleotide sequence: TGCGCCAGCAGCTTTAGCGACCCGACCCTCACAGATACGCAGTATTTT.

V is TRBV4-3 and J is TRBJ2-1; TRBD2 might be the D (7 bases). In germline, CDR1 is LGHNA, CDR2 YSLEER. The CDR3 has 16 residues. V was pared by 0 bases and J by 6 bases, with 15 bases between. The CDR3 nucleotides read TGCGCCAGCAGCCAAGAAAGGGGGACGGGAGGCAATGAGCAGTTCTTC. It encodes CASSQERGTGGNEQFF.

J is TRBJ1-1 and V is TRBV2, with a possible D match to TRBD1 (6 bases). Germline CDR1 SNHLY, CDR2 FYNNEI. This CDR3 is 16 amino acids long. V gave up 1 base and J gave up 1 base, with 13 bases separating them. The DNA for the CDR3 is TGTGCCAGCAGTGAAGAGGGGGGCAGGGCGAACACTGAAGCTTTCTTT. This encodes CASSEEGGRANTEAFF. Full variable domain (missing parts from reference TRBV2 and TRBJ1-1): EPEVTQTPSHQVTQMGQEVILRCVPISNHLYFYWYRQILGQKVEFLVSFYNNEISEKSEIFDDQFSVERPDGSNFTLKIRSTKLEDSAMYFCASSEEGGRANTEAFFGQGTRLTVV.

J is TRBJ2-3 and V is TRBV1; TRBD2, as called in the table, went unchecked against the DNA. TRBV1 has pseudogene status. The CDR3 runs 13 residues. CDR3 DNA sequence: TGCACCAGCAGCCAAGATATAGCAGATACGCAGTATTTT. It translates to CTSSQDIADTQYF.

V gene TRBV19 combines with J gene TRBJ2-3, with 9 bases lining up with TRBD2. The CDR3 sequence is 15 residues long. V was clipped by 6 bases and J by 6 bases; unmatched bases: 10. Germline V gene lookup returns CDR1 LNHDA and CDR2 SQIVND (reference sequence). The CDR3: CASSDLGLAADTQYF. CDR3 bases: TGTGCCAGTAGCGATCTGGGACTAGCTGCGGATACGCAGTATTTT. Complete variable domain (other parts from reference TRBV19 and TRBJ2-3): DGGITQSPKYLFRKEGQNVTLSCEQNLNHDAMYWYRQDPGQGLRLIYYSQIVNDFQKGDIAEGYSVSREKKESFPLTVTSAQKNPTAFYLCASSDLGLAADTQYFGPGTRLTVL.